These T cell receptor beta chains were read from a single sample in a study of shared clonotypes between healthy human individuals. The assay was immunoSEQ multiplex PCR, and TCRdb's table has in-frame clones only and misses some. The table includes 2 million to 2.5 million clones, around 95% detected once. Input material: naive CD4+ T cells sorted from blood. All receptors derive from a man younger than 35 in good health. Each CDR3 is given with its conserved first and last residue. D genes are given only for firm matches. The size of a clone is reported for some rows only, either as once, few or many, or as a class for expanded clones.

D gene: TRBD2; J gene: TRBJ2-1; clone size: NA; V gene: TRBV7-9; CDR3 DNA: TGTGCCAGCAGCCCTAGCGGGAGGGCCTTTCATGAGCAGTTCTTC; CDR3 protein: CASSPSGRAFHEQFF
D gene: NA; J gene: TRBJ2-2; clone size: once; V gene: TRBV15; CDR3 DNA: TGTGCCACCAGCAAACCCTCAGGGGACGGCACCGGGGAGCTGTTTTTT; CDR3 protein: CATSKPSGDGTGELFF
D gene: NA; J gene: TRBJ2-7; clone size: NA; V gene: TRBV4-3; CDR3 DNA: TGCGCCAGCAGCCCAGGACTACCCTCCTACGAGCAGTACTTC; CDR3 protein: CASSPGLPSYEQYF
D gene: TRBD2; J gene: TRBJ2-3; clone size: NA; V gene: TRBV7-9; CDR3 DNA: TGTGCCAGCAGCCCAGGACTAGCGGGGAGCACAGATACGCAGTATTTT; CDR3 protein: CASSPGLAGSTDTQYF
D gene: NA; J gene: TRBJ2-3; clone size: NA; V gene: TRBV30; CDR3 DNA: TGTGCCTGGAGTTCGACCGGGGATACGCAGTATTTT; CDR3 protein: CAWSSTGDTQYF
D gene: NA; J gene: TRBJ1-5; clone size: NA; V gene: TRBV18; CDR3 DNA: TGTGCCAGCTCACCCCATAGCAATCAGCCCCAGCATTTT; CDR3 protein: CASSPHSNQPQHF
D gene: NA; J gene: TRBJ2-5; clone size: NA; V gene: TRBV30; CDR3 DNA: TGTGCCTGGAGTGTACTAACTAGCAACCAAGAGACCCAGTACTTC; CDR3 protein: CAWSVLTSNQETQYF
D gene: NA; J gene: TRBJ2-1; clone size: NA; V gene: TRBV27; CDR3 DNA: TGTGCCAGCAGTTTGAGTGGGTTTGAGAGTGAGCAGTTCTTC; CDR3 protein: CASSLSGFESEQFF
D gene: NA; J gene: TRBJ1-2; clone size: NA; V gene: TRBV14; CDR3 DNA: TGTGCCAGCAGCCAAGACGGCAGGGTCAGTCTGGACTATGGCTACACCTTC; CDR3 protein: CASSQDGRVSLDYGYTF
D gene: TRBD1; J gene: TRBJ1-6; clone size: NA; V gene: TRBV5-4; CDR3 DNA: TGTGCCAGCAGCCCAACAGGGGGTAGTCGAGACTCACCCCTCCACTTT; CDR3 protein: CASSPTGGSRDSPLHF